This passage covers 22 T cell receptor beta chains from one sample sequenced in a study of blood T cell repertoires in COVID-19. Sequencing was performed with immunoSEQ multiplex PCR; in TCRdb, only in-frame clones are kept and a portion is missing. Of about 17,000 clones in the sample, around four fifths were seen once. Sequences were obtained from peripheral blood. These receptors were obtained from a man aged 55 to 70 with active or convalescent COVID-19.

V gene TRBV19 combines with J gene TRBJ1-2; D might be TRBD1 (6 bases). The length of the CDR3 is 14 residues. Germline V gene sequence: CDR1 LNHDA, CDR2 SQIVND (reference sequence). Trimming shortened V by 2 bases and J by 0 bases, and 7 bases separated the two germline ends. DNA for the CDR3: TGTGCCAGTAGTATAACAGGGACTAACTATGGCTACACCTTC. It encodes CASSITGTNYGYTF.

This clone was seen a single time. This chain joins TRBV28 and TRBJ2-7; maybe TRBD2 (6 bases). Trimming pared 5 bases from V and 4 bases from J, leaving 18 bases between. The CDR3 has 15 residues. Germline-derived CDR1 and CDR2 are MDHEN and SYDVKM. The CDR3 nucleotides are TGTGCCAGCAGTCCTCTAGCGTCGGTCCGTTACGAGCAGTACTTC. Translating gives CASSPLASVRYEQYF.

The V gene is TRBV5-6, the J gene TRBJ2-5; D might be TRBD2 (7 bases). Germline CDR1 is SGHDT and CDR2 is YYEEEE. This CDR3 contains 14 residues. Deletions cut 0 bases from V and 3 bases from J, with 9 bases between. The CDR3 DNA reads as TGTGCCAGCAGCTTGGCGGGGGGCGAAGAGACCCAGTACTTC. Encoded protein: CASSLAGGEETQYF.

The table lists this clone with a count of one. V and J are TRBV6-6 and TRBJ1-2; 8 bases are shared with TRBD1. Per the germline V gene, CDR1 is MNHNY and CDR2 is SVGAGI (reference sequence). CDR3 size: 14 residues. Trimming removed 7 bases from V and 7 bases from J; junction bases left unmatched: 11. The CDR3 DNA reads as TGTGCCAGCACCCGAGGACAGGGTATCGCTGGCTACACCTTC. Translation gives CASTRGQGIAGYTF.

The chain employs TRBV6-1 and TRBJ2-7; the match to TRBD1 covers 7 bases. The germline V gene encodes CDR1 MNHNS and CDR2 SASEGT. Losses at the gene ends were 2 bases for V and 7 bases for J; bases not matched to a gene: 8. The CDR3 contains 14 residues. The CDR3 loop is CASSEHGDREEQYF. The CDR3 DNA follows: TGTGCCAGCAGTGAACACGGGGACAGAGAGGAGCAGTACTTC.

The chain uses TRBV25-1 and TRBJ2-2; tentatively, D is TRBD2 (6 bases). The germline V gene encodes CDR1 MGHDK and CDR2 SYGVNS. This CDR3 spans 18 amino acids. V was clipped by 3 bases and J by 1 base, with 18 bases between them. This chain's CDR3 is CASSEEIAEEVNTGELFF. The CDR3 nucleotides are TGTGCCAGCAGTGAGGAAATAGCGGAAGAGGTGAACACCGGGGAGCTGTTTTTT.

This chain links TRBV2 with TRBJ2-5; perhaps TRBD1 as D (6 bases). This CDR3 has 14 residues. Trimming cost V 6 bases and J 1 base, with 12 bases left between them. Germline V lookup: CDR1 SNHLY, CDR2 FYNNEI. CDR3 loop: CASSRTGLQETQYF. CDR3 nucleotides: TGTGCCAGCAGCCGTACAGGGCTCCAAGAGACCCAGTACTTC.

The chain carries TRBV5-5 and TRBJ2-7; 7 bases are shared with TRBD2. The germline CDR1 and CDR2 sequences are SGHKS and YYEKEE (reference sequence). V dropped 0 bases and J dropped 6; count of bases not matched to a gene: 6. CDR3 length equals 14 residues. CDR3 in amino acids: CASSLVGGPSEQYF. The DNA of the CDR3 is TGTGCCAGCAGCTTGGTGGGAGGGCCGTCCGAGCAGTACTTC.

The rearrangement joins TRBV25-1 to TRBJ2-1; tentative D call: TRBD1 (5 bases). CDR1 is MGHDK and CDR2 is SYGVNS in the germline V gene. This CDR3 is 13 amino acids long. Trimming shortened V by 4 bases and J by 10 bases, and 14 bases separated the two germline ends. CDR3 DNA sequence: TGTGCCAGCAGTGGGCACTCCGCAGGGGAGCAGTTCTTC. It translates to CASSGHSAGEQFF.

The gene calls are TRBV11-2 and TRBJ2-3; no firm D call. The CDR3 sequence is 15 residues long. V was pared by 1 base and J by 2 bases, with 10 bases between. The V gene's germline CDR1 is SGHAT and CDR2 FQNNGV. The CDR3 DNA sequence: TGTGCCAGCAGCTTAGGAGGTGATACCACAGATACGCAGTATTTT. Its translation is CASSLGGDTTDTQYF.

This clone is termed large. The J gene is TRBJ2-7, the V gene TRBV5-4; TRBD2 agrees at 7 bases. Germline CDR1 and CDR2: SGHNT and YYREEE (reference sequence). The CDR3 covers 16 residues. J lost 0 bases, V lost 4 bases, and 10 bases had no gene match. This CDR3 reads CASSPRAGVSSYEQYF. The CDR3 DNA reads as TGTGCCAGCAGCCCCCGGGCGGGAGTGAGCTCCTACGAGCAGTACTTC.

The chain couples TRBV29-1 to TRBJ2-1; D might be TRBD1 (5 bases). V gave up 4 bases and J gave up 4 bases, with 14 bases separating them. Germline values: CDR1 SQVTM, CDR2 ANQGSEA. The CDR3 contains 14 residues. DNA of the CDR3: TGCAGCGTTGGGGAATGGGGCCGATACAATGAGCAGTTCTTC. Amino acid sequence: CSVGEWGRYNEQFF.

The genes are TRBV7-2 and TRBJ2-2, with TRBD2 identical over 13 bases. Trimming at V came to 5 bases and at J to 6 bases, leaving 12 bases not matched to a gene. The CDR3 spans 18 residues. The germline CDR1 and CDR2 sequences are SGHTA and FQGNSA. The CDR3 DNA reads as TGTGCCAGCAGCCGGGGACTAGCGGGAAGGTCGCGGGCCGGGGAGCTGTTTTTT. Its translation is CASSRGLAGRSRAGELFF.

The genes are TRBV9 and TRBJ1-1, with D unclear. Germline-derived CDR1 and CDR2 are SGDLS and YYNGEE. This CDR3 region has 14 residues. V was pared by 0 bases and J by 2 bases, with 8 bases between. CDR3 sequence: CASSVGVPNTEAFF. Here the CDR3 DNA reads TGTGCCAGCAGCGTAGGAGTACCTAACACTGAAGCTTTCTTT.

This clone was counted a few times. The chain is built from TRBV5-1 and TRBJ2-7, with TRBD1 matching 11 bases. The CDR3 has 14 residues. The junction had 5 bases not matched to a gene; V was cut back by 4 bases and J by 5 bases. Germline CDR1 reads SGHRS; CDR2 reads YFSETQ. CDR3 amino acids: CASSRDRGSHEQYF. The CDR3 bases are TGCGCCAGCAGCCGGGACAGGGGGAGCCACGAGCAGTACTTC.

The gene calls are TRBV28 and TRBJ1-2; no clear D gene. Trimming stripped 1 base from V and 2 bases from J, with 8 bases between. Germline V gene sequence: CDR1 MDHEN, CDR2 SYDVKM. The CDR3 extends over 14 amino acids. The CDR3 reads CASSLSGGNYGYTF. CDR3 coding DNA: TGTGCCAGCAGTTTATCGGGAGGGAACTATGGCTACACCTTC.

As for this clone: A read error may account for a junction end that differs from germline. The CDR3 here is CASSLAQGSHEQYF. The CDR3 nucleotides are TGTGCCAGCAGCTTAGCTCAGGGCTCCCACGAGCAGTACTTC. The V gene is TRBV13, the J gene TRBJ2-7; possibly TRBD1 for D (5 bases). The CDR3 has 14 residues. The germline V gene has CDR1 PRHDT and CDR2 FYEKMQ (reference sequence).

The J gene is TRBJ2-1, the V gene TRBV19, with 11 bases identical to TRBD2. In germline, CDR1 is LNHDA, CDR2 SQIVND (reference sequence). This CDR3 has 16 residues. V shed 7 bases and J 9 bases; nucleotides not matched to a gene: 14. The CDR3 DNA is TGTGCCAGTAAGGCTGGTAGCGGGAGGGCCTATGGTGAGCAGTTCTTC. It specifies CASKAGSGRAYGEQFF.

The chain combines TRBV28 with TRBJ2-3; 10 nucleotides agree with TRBD2. In germline, CDR1 is MDHEN, CDR2 SYDVKM. This CDR3 is 15 amino acids long. With V trimmed by 9 bases and J by 0 bases, 6 bases remained unmatched. This CDR3 is CASKTSGSSTDTQYF. Here the CDR3 DNA reads TGTGCCAGTAAGACTAGCGGGTCTAGCACAGATACGCAGTATTTT.

This clone has a single count. The rearrangement joins TRBV7-6 to TRBJ1-2; possible D gene TRBD1, 5 bases. Trimming removed 5 bases from V and 5 bases from J, with 15 bases in between. Germline V lookup: CDR1 SGHVS, CDR2 FNYEAQ. The CDR3 covers 14 residues. The CDR3 loop is CASSPAGGGYGYTF. The CDR3 nucleotides read TGTGCCAGCAGCCCCGCTGGGGGGGGTTATGGCTACACCTTC.

A few counts support this clone. The chain uses TRBV28 and TRBJ1-4; D is uncertain. V lost 4 bases and J 12 bases, leaving 15 bases between the germline ends. Germline lookup yields CDR1 MDHEN and CDR2 SYDVKM. The CDR3 runs to 13 residues. Here the CDR3 reads CASSSPGRTQLFF. The CDR3 nucleotides are TGTGCCAGCAGTTCGCCGGGGAGGACCCAACTGTTTTTT.

This clone was observed a single time. This chain uses TRBV28 with TRBJ2-2, with 7 bases aligning to TRBD1. The CDR3 extends over 14 amino acids. From germline, CDR1 is MDHEN and CDR2 SYDVKM. Germline trimming cut 7 bases from V and 7 bases from J; bases unmatched to any gene: 9. The CDR3 DNA is TGTGCCAGCACTACAGGGGTCAAGAGCGGGGAGCTGTTTTTT. It translates to CASTTGVKSGELFF.